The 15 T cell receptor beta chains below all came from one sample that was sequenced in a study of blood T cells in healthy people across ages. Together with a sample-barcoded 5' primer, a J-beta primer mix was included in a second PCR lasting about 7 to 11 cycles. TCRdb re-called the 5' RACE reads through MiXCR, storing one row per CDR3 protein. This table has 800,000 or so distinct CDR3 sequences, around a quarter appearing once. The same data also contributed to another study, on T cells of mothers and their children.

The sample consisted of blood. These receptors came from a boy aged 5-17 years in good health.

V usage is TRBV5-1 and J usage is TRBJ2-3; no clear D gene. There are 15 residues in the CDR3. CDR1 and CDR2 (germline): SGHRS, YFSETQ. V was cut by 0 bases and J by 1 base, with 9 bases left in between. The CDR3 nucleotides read TGCGCCAGCAGCTTGGTTGTTAGCTGCACAGATACGCAGTATTTT. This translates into CASSLVVSCTDTQYF. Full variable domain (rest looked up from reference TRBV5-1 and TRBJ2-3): KAGVTQTPRYLIKTRGQQVTLSCSPISGHRSVSWYQQTPGQGLQFLFEYFSETQRNKGNFPGRFSGRQFSNSRSEMNVSTLELGDSALYLCASSLVVSCTDTQYFGPGTRLTVL.

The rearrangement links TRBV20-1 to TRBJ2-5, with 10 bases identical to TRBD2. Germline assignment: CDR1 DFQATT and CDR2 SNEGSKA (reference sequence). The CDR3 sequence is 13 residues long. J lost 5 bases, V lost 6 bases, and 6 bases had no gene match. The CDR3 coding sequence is TGCAGTGCCGAGCGGGAGGGCCGGGAGACCCAGTACTTC. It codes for CSAEREGRETQYF.

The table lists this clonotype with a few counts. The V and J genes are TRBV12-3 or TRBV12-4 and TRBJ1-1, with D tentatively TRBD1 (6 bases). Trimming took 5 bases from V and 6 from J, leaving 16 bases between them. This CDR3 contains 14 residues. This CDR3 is CASSPDRQMAEAFF. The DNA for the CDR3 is TGTGCCAGCAGTCCCGACAGGCAAATGGCTGAAGCTTTCTTT.

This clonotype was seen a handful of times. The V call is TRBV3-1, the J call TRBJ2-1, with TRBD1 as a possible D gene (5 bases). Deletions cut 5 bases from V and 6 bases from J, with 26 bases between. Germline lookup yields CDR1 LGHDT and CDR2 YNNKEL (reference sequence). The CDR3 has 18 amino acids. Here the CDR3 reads CASSSLPQGSGLSNEQFF. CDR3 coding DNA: TGTGCCAGCAGCTCCCTCCCCCAGGGATCTGGTTTGAGCAATGAGCAGTTCTTC.

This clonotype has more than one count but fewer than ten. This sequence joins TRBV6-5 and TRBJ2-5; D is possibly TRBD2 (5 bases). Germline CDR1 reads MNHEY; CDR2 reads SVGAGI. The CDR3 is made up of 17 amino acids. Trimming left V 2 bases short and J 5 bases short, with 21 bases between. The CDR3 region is CASSYQPTSFGSETQYF. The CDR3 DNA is TGTGCCAGCAGTTACCAACCAACTAGTTTTGGCAGCGAGACCCAGTACTTC.

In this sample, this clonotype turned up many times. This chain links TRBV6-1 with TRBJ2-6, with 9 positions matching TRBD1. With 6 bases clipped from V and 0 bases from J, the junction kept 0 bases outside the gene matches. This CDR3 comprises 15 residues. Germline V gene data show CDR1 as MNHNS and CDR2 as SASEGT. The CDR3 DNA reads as TGTGCCAGCAGGACAGGGGGCTCTGGGGCCAACGTCCTGACTTTC. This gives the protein CASRTGGSGANVLTF.

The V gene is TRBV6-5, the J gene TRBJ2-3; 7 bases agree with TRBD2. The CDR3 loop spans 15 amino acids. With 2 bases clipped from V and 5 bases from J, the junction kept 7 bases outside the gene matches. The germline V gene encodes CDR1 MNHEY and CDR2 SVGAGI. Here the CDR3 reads CASSYGRLAGDTQYF. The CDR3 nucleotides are TGTGCCAGCAGTTACGGTCGACTAGCTGGAGATACGCAGTATTTT.

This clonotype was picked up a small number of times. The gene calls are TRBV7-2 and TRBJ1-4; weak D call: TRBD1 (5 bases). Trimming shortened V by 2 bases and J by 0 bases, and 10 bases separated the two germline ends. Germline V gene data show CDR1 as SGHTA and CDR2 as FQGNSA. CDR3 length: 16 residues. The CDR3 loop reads CASSLRPRATNEKLFF. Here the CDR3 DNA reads TGTGCCAGCAGCTTAAGGCCCAGGGCAACTAATGAAAAACTGTTTTTT.

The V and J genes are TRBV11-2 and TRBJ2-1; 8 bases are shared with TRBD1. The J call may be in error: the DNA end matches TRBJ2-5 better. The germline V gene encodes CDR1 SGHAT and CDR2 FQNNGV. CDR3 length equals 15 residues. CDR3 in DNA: TGTGCCAGCAGCTTAGCAGGGGGCGTCGGGGAGACCCAGTACTTC. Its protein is CASSLAGGVGETQYF.

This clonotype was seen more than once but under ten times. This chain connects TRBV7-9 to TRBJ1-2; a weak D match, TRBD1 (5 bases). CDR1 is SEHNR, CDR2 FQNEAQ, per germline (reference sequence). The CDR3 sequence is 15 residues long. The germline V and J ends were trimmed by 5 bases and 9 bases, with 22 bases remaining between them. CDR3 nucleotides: TGTGCCAGCAGCCCAAAGGGGACGGTTCGTTCGAGCTACACCTTC. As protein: CASSPKGTVRSSYTF.

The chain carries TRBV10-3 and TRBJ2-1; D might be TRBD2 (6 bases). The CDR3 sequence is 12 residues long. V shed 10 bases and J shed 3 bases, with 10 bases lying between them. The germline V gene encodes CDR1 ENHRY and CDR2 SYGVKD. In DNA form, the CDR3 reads TGTGCCACCGGGGACTTCTACAATGAGCAGTTCTTC. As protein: CATGDFYNEQFF.

CDR3: CSASPGTGGNNSPLHF. CDR3 bases: TGCAGTGCTAGCCCCGGGACAGGGGGTAATAATTCACCCCTCCACTTT. This sequence joins TRBV20-1 and TRBJ1-6; TRBD1 matches at 11 bases. After removal of 3 bases from V and 5 bases from J, the junction contained 6 bases not matched to a gene. CDR3 size: 16 residues. Per germline, CDR1 DFQATT and CDR2 SNEGSKA (reference sequence).

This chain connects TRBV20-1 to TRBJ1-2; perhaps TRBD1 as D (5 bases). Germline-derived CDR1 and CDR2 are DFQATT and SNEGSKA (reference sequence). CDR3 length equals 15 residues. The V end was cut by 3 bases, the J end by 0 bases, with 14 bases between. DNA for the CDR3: TGCAGTGCTAGCTTGGAAGACAGCGCTAACTATGGCTACACCTTC. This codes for CSASLEDSANYGYTF.

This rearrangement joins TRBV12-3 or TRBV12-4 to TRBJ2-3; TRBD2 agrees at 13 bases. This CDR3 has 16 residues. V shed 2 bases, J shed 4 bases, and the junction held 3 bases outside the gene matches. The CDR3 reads CASSLPGLAGPDTQYF. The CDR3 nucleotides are TGTGCCAGCAGTTTACCGGGACTAGCGGGACCAGATACGCAGTATTTT.

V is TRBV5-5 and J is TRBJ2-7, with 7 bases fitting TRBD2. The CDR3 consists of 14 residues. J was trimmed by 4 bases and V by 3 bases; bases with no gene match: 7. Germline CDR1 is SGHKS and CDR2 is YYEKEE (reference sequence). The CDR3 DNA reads TGTGCCAGCAGCTCCGGACTAGGCGGTTACGAGCAGTACTTC. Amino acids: CASSSGLGGYEQYF.